The present T cell receptor (beta chain) was sequenced within a study of T cells in Graves' hyperthyroidism and ophthalmopathy. CDR1 is LGHNA, CDR2 YNFKEQ, per germline. The length of the CDR3 is 18 residues. Trimming at V came to 1 base and at J to 0 bases, leaving 8 bases not matched to a gene. TCR beta CDR3 sequences were amplified from RNA transcripts. First-round RT-PCR of the TCR CDR3 relied on the HTBI primer set. One entry per CDR3 protein results from TCRdb running MiXCR on the multiplex PCR reads. The sample lists roughly 570,000 distinct CDR3 sequences, 40% to 55% occurring once. This clonotype was recorded at least ten times. Its antigen is undetermined. No progression to ophthalmopathy during 18 months of follow-up defined stable disease. Patients aged 18 to 65 with hyperthyroidism were newly diagnosed, with duration under 2 months. Study results and caveats: The model's output predicted ophthalmopathy at a median of approximately 6.5 months prior to onset. Most expanded thyroid clonotypes above 0.001 recurred in blood.

The V gene is TRBV4-2, the J gene TRBJ2-7, with TRBD2 matching 11 bases. This TCR was recovered from a young woman with Graves' hyperthyroidism. What was sequenced was peripheral blood or thyroid tissue (not recorded which). The DNA of the CDR3 is TGTGCCAGCAGCCAAGGTCTAGCGGGAGGTTTGAGCTCCTACGAGCAGTACTTC. Its protein is CASSQGLAGGLSSYEQYF.